This TCR beta chain emerged from a study of blood T cell repertoires in COVID-19. Study context: The United States, Italy and Spain were the sources of the acute and convalescent COVID-19 samples. PBMCs, B-cell-depleted T cells, or T cells provided the cDNA or gDNA that made up the material.

Germline V lookup: CDR1 MDHEN, CDR2 SYDVKM. The V and J ends lost 5 bases and 3 bases respectively, with 13 bases between them. The CDR3 is 14 residues long. In the original analysis: Nucleated cell number was recorded as an estimate derived from reference gene primer amplification. The table came from immunoSEQ multiplex PCR; TCRdb's copy has only in-frame clones and leaves some out. V and J calls and clone size are copied from that table; D and trimming were computed from the DNA. Among around 150,000 clones listed, 90% to 95% were seen once. Material: peripheral blood. The chain is built from TRBV28 and TRBJ1-2; D is unclear. The sequence was obtained from a woman aged 45-65 years with acute or convalescent COVID-19. The CDR3 here is CASSPRTGYYGYTF. CDR3 DNA: TGTGCCAGCAGTCCCCGGACGGGATACTATGGCTACACCTTC.